The rows below give T cell receptor beta chains drawn from one sample of a study of response to subunit inactivated influenza vaccine. TCRdb recomputed calls from the RT-PCR reads with MiXCR, one row per CDR3 protein. Among hundreds of thousands of distinct CDR3 sequences listed, around 20% were seen once. The material was PBMCs from blood, obtained less than 6 days after vaccination. Source of these receptors: a man between 50 and 59 years old who received an inactivated influenza vaccine. The CDR3 runs from the conserved cysteine through the conserved F or W. The D gene is left open where the match is weak. Clone size is stated in some rows and not others, as once, few, many or a class when expanded.

15 TRBJ1-3 TRBV28 TRBD1 - CASSFPTGKVHTIYF TGTGCCAGCAGTTTTCCGACAGGGAAGGTTCACACCATATATTTT
11 TRBJ1-1 TRBV20-1 - once CSARLMAEAFF TGCAGTGCTAGATTGATGGCTGAAGCTTTCTTT
17 TRBJ2-7 TRBV9 - - CASSGRVVTSPSYEQYF TGTGCCAGCAGCGGCCGGGTTGTGACCTCTCCCTCCTACGAGCAGTACTTC
16 TRBJ2-5 TRBV5-1 TRBD2 - CASSLAPSGAQETQYF TGCGCCAGCAGCTTGGCCCCTAGCGGGGCACAAGAGACCCAGTACTTC
16 TRBJ2-3 TRBV9 TRBD2 - CASSVFAGGDTDTQYF TGTGCCAGCAGCGTCTTTGCGGGGGGCGACACAGATACGCAGTATTTT
13 TRBJ2-1 TRBV29-1 TRBD1 few CSVVRDRGRKQFF TGCAGCGTGGTCCGCGACAGGGGGCGCAAGCAGTTCTTC
16 TRBJ2-1 TRBV4-2 TRBD2 few CASSQPGTSGYNEQFF TGTGCCAGCAGCCAACCCGGGACTAGCGGATACAATGAGCAGTTCTTC
15 TRBJ1-5 TRBV6-5 TRBD1 few CASSYSAGGSKPQHF TGTGCCAGCAGTTACTCGGCAGGGGGCTCTAAGCCCCAGCATTTT
14 TRBJ1-1 TRBV4-3 - many CASSQQSTNTEAFF TGCGCCAGCAGCCAGCAGAGTACGAACACTGAAGCTTTCTTT
12 TRBJ1-2 TRBV27 - - CASSEVGSELTF TGTGCCAGCAGTGAGGTGGGCTCGGAACTCACCTTC
14 TRBJ2-5 TRBV29-1 TRBD2 - CSVDPSGGPGTQYF TGCAGCGTTGACCCCTCGGGGGGACCGGGCACCCAGTACTTC
16 TRBJ2-2 TRBV18 TRBD1 - CASSPKIGTDTGELFF TGTGCCAGCTCACCAAAAATCGGGACAGACACCGGGGAGCTGTTTTTT
13 TRBJ2-1 TRBV10-3 TRBD2 few CAITSGTYNEQFF TGTGCCATCACGAGCGGGACTTACAATGAGCAGTTCTTC
14 TRBJ2-7 TRBV12-3/TRBV12-4 - many CASSWDLSSYEQYF TGTGCCAGCAGTTGGGACCTGAGCTCCTACGAGCAGTACTTC
15 TRBJ2-2 TRBV5-1 - few CASSLSKPPTGELFF TGCGCCAGCAGCCTATCTAAACCCCCAACCGGGGAGCTGTTTTTT
12 TRBJ2-7 TRBV6-7 - - CASSLSGVEQYF TGTGCCAGCAGTCTGTCGGGGGTCGAGCAGTACTTC
18 TRBJ1-5 TRBV18 - few CASSPSSMSHGENQPQHF TGTGCCAGCTCACCAAGCTCCATGAGTCATGGCGAGAATCAGCCCCAGCATTTT
12 TRBJ1-1 TRBV12-3/TRBV12-4 - - CASSNNRYEAFF TGTGCCAGCAGTAATAACAGGTATGAAGCTTTCTTT
15 TRBJ2-4 TRBV5-1 - - CASSLERVDKNIQYF TGCGCCAGCAGCTTGGAAAGGGTAGACAAAAACATTCAGTACTTC
16 TRBJ2-7 TRBV20-1 TRBD2 - CSARGREGRRVWEQYF TGCAGTGCTAGAGGGCGGGAGGGCCGACGAGTGTGGGAGCAGTACTTC